This T cell receptor beta chain was found in a study of T cell responses to AZD1222 COVID-19 vaccine. Study-level findings and limits: Samples come after the peak T cell response, not at day 14. The study found Spike-specific TCR breadth and depth rose after two AZD1222 doses.

Notes on this clone: What it binds is not known.

The germline CDR1 and CDR2 sequences are MNHNS and SASEGT. Trimming removed 1 base from V and 3 bases from J, with 13 bases in between. The CDR3 has 15 residues. Assay: immunoSEQ multiplex PCR; the TCRdb copy retains only in-frame clones and omits some. This table has 180,000 or so clones, approximately 90% appearing once. The sample was peripheral blood, taken 28 days after the second AZD1222 dose. The sequence derives from an adult who received the AZD1222 COVID-19 vaccine. The V gene is TRBV6-1, the J gene TRBJ2-7; possibly TRBD1 or TRBD2 for D (6 bases each). The CDR3 DNA reads as TGTGCCAGCAGTGAAGTGGGGGGCCGGGGCTACGAGCAGTACTTC. Its protein product is CASSEVGGRGYEQYF.